The 23 T cell receptor beta chains listed next were all sequenced from one sample in a study of T-cell reconstitution after alpha-beta-depleted transplantation in children (dated by TCRdb to 2015 to 2016). Sample treatment or condition, as interpreted from the label and publication: allogeneic hematopoietic cell transplantation with graft depleted of TCRalphabeta T cells and CD19 B cells. The library was prepared using PCR. Sequencing relied on an Illumina HiSeq 2500. Molecular barcoding was employed in the preparation of TCR libraries, with unique molecular identifiers being used to normalize TCRbeta repertoire quantification. The raw public data were reprocessed by TCRdb itself: fastp quality trimming at Q25, MiXCR clonotype calling, in-frame beta chains only. Rows with one shared CDR3 protein collapse into an entry with the most common genes and DNA. Recorded for this sample are some 140,000 distinct CDR3 sequences; around 9.8% of them occurred a single time. The ten largest account for 20% to 30% of the sample.

Sequences were derived from PBMCs, mostly from graft donor cells, sampled 180 days after TCRalphabeta/CD19-depleted stem cell transplant. These receptors originate from a girl in the first two years of life who had a stem cell transplant for combined immunodeficiency, so the T cells may come from the graft donor.

The chain uses TRBV3-1 and TRBJ1-2; 11 bases agree with TRBD1. Germline assignment: CDR1 LGHDT and CDR2 YNNKEL (reference sequence). Trimming removed 4 bases from V and 2 bases from J; junction bases left unmatched: 12. The length of the CDR3 is 18 residues. The CDR3 is CASSPDTAGTGGNYGYTF. The DNA for the CDR3 is TGTGCCAGCAGCCCAGATACAGCTGGGACAGGGGGGAACTATGGCTACACCTTC. Together with reference TRBV3-1 and TRBJ1-2, the CDR3 gives the full variable domain: DTAVSQTPKYLVTQMGNDKSIKCEQNLGHDTMYWYKQDSKKFLKIMFSYNNKELIINETVPNRFSPKSPDKAHLNLHINSLELGDSAVYFCASSPDTAGTGGNYGYTFGSGTRLTVV.

This sequence joins TRBV27 and TRBJ2-5, with 8 positions matching TRBD2. Germline V gene lookup returns CDR1 MNHEY and CDR2 SMNVEV (reference sequence). This CDR3 contains 16 residues. V shed 3 bases and J 1 base; nucleotides not matched to a gene: 7. The chain's CDR3 is CASSLFGGGPQETQYF. The CDR3 DNA follows: TGTGCCAGCAGTTTGTTTGGCGGGGGGCCCCAAGAGACCCAGTACTTC.

This clonotype was seen only a few times. The chain carries TRBV20-1 and TRBJ2-7; maybe TRBD1 (5 bases). This CDR3 is 13 amino acids long. V dropped 3 bases and J dropped 2 bases, with 11 bases sitting between them. The germline CDR1 and CDR2 sequences are DFQATT and SNEGSKA (reference sequence). The CDR3 loop reads CSASRQKPYEQYF. In DNA form, the CDR3 reads TGCAGTGCTAGTAGACAGAAGCCCTACGAGCAGTACTTC.

The V and J genes are TRBV5-1 and TRBJ2-3; 11 nucleotides align to TRBD1. Germline CDR1 and CDR2: SGHRS and YFSETQ. The length of the CDR3 is 15 residues. V gave up 3 bases and J gave up 6 bases; unmatched junction bases: 6. The CDR3 DNA reads TGCGCCAGCAGCTCGGGACAGGGGGGAGCGGATACGCAGTATTTT. Encoded protein: CASSSGQGGADTQYF.

The chain combines TRBV7-2 with TRBJ2-2, with TRBD1 matching over 10 bases. The germline V gene has CDR1 SGHTA and CDR2 FQGNSA. The ends lost 5 bases at V and 2 bases at J; junction bases unmatched: 5. CDR3 length equals 16 residues. CDR3 nucleotide sequence: TGTGCCAGCAGCCCCGGGACAGGGGTTAACACCGGGGAGCTGTTTTTT. This gives the protein CASSPGTGVNTGELFF.

This clonotype was picked up a small number of times. The chain is built from TRBV24-1 and TRBJ1-4, with TRBD1 matching over 9 bases. From germline, CDR1 is KGHDR and CDR2 SFDVKD. Losses at the gene ends were 3 bases for V and 8 bases for J; bases not matched to a gene: 6. This CDR3 has 15 residues. This CDR3 reads CATSDATGGGEKLFF. DNA for the CDR3: TGTGCCACCAGTGATGCCACAGGGGGCGGGGAAAAACTGTTTTTT.

To note about this clonotype: At one of its ends the junction is not consistent with the germline gene, which may arise from a read error. The chain couples TRBV7-8 to TRBJ2-1, with D possibly TRBD2 on 6 matching bases. The CDR3 sequence is 15 residues long. In germline, CDR1 is SGHVS, CDR2 FQNEAQ. DNA for the CDR3: TGTGCCAGCAGCCCCCCCGGGACTGGTCCCATAGAGCGGTTCTTC. Its protein product is CASSPPGTGPIERFF.

This clonotype was seen at least ten times. The CDR3 spells CASSVRVDEQYF. The CDR3 coding sequence is TGTGCCAGCAGCGTGAGGGTTGACGAGCAGTACTTC. This sequence joins TRBV5-5 and TRBJ2-7, with D maybe TRBD2 (5 bases). The CDR3 loop spans 12 amino acids. Trimming stripped 4 bases from V and 5 bases from J, with 10 bases between. CDR1 SGHKS and CDR2 YYEKEE come from the germline V gene (reference sequence).

For the CDR3, the DNA is TGCGCCAGCAGCCAGGCATACAATGAGCAGTTCTTC. This encodes CASSQAYNEQFF. The chain is built from TRBV5-1 and TRBJ2-1, with no clear D. CDR1 and CDR2 from the germline V gene are SGHRS and YFSETQ. The CDR3 loop spans 12 amino acids. The ends were cut back, 4 bases at V and 4 bases at J, with 6 bases in the middle.

The V and J genes are TRBV7-2 and TRBJ1-1; a possible D gene is TRBD1 (6 bases). Germline loops: CDR1 SGHTA, CDR2 FQGNSA. This CDR3 contains 15 residues. V was pared by 1 base and J by 8 bases, with 17 bases between. The CDR3 protein is CASSLGIGQGREAFF. The CDR3 DNA reads as TGTGCCAGCAGCTTAGGAATAGGCCAGGGGCGGGAAGCTTTCTTT.

This clonotype was seen a handful of times. The CDR3 sequence is CASSRGQGGKNYGYTF. Here the CDR3 DNA reads TGTGCCAGCAGCCGAGGACAGGGGGGAAAGAACTATGGCTACACCTTC. The V gene is TRBV5-4, the J gene TRBJ1-2; TRBD1 matches 10 bases. The germline V gene encodes CDR1 SGHNT and CDR2 YYREEE (reference sequence). The CDR3 loop spans 16 amino acids. V was clipped by 4 bases and J by 2 bases; unmatched bases: 8.

This clonotype was seen a few times. The DNA is omitted, as the CDR3 cannot be located on it reliably, and the CDR3 follows TCRdb's listing. This chain connects TRBV18 to TRBJ1-2. The CDR3 spans 14 residues, counting both ends. Germline V CDR1 and CDR2: KGHSH, LQKENI. The CDR3 protein is CASSPLWQAHGYTF.

The chain recombines TRBV12-3 or TRBV12-4 with TRBJ1-3; D not certain. Trimming cost V 6 bases and J 2 bases, with 17 bases left between them. This CDR3 is 16 amino acids long. The CDR3 coding sequence is TGTGCCAGCAGCCGGACCGGGAGGGCAACTGGAAACACCATATATTTT. Translating it yields CASSRTGRATGNTIYF.

This rearrangement joins TRBV20-1 to TRBJ2-1; D is uncertain. V lost 6 bases and J lost 4, with 7 bases in between. The CDR3 covers 11 residues. Germline CDR1 DFQATT, CDR2 SNEGSKA (reference sequence). CDR3 in amino acids: CSAKFYNEQFF. The CDR3 DNA reads as TGCAGTGCCAAATTTTACAATGAGCAGTTCTTC.

In this sample, this clonotype turned up a few times. The chain has TRBV10-3 and TRBJ2-7; no firm D call. The CDR3 spans 15 residues. Germline V gene lookup returns CDR1 ENHRY and CDR2 SYGVKD. Trimming pared 3 bases from V and 1 base from J, leaving 13 bases between. The CDR3 protein is CAISEGPTSSYEQYF. CDR3 DNA: TGTGCCATCAGTGAAGGACCCACTTCTTCCTACGAGCAGTACTTC.

This clonotype was seen a handful of times. The chain combines TRBV29-1 with TRBJ2-1; D possibly corresponds to TRBD2 (5 bases). The germline V gene encodes CDR1 SQVTM and CDR2 ANQGSEA. V was shortened by 6 bases and J by 7 bases, with 16 bases between the two germline ends. This CDR3 comprises 13 residues. In DNA form, the CDR3 reads TGCAGCGTCCCACGCGCGGGTCTTAATGAGCAGTTCTTC. It yields the protein CSVPRAGLNEQFF.

In this sample, this clonotype turned up a few times. The chain combines TRBV5-1 with TRBJ1-3; D is undetermined. The CDR3 spans 15 residues. Germline CDR1 reads SGHRS; CDR2 reads YFSETQ. Trimming took off 2 bases at V and 0 bases at J, with 9 bases between the two ends. CDR3 sequence: CASSFGQSSGNTIYF. The CDR3, as DNA: TGCGCCAGCAGCTTCGGGCAGAGCTCTGGAAACACCATATATTTT.

This clonotype was observed a few times. This sequence joins TRBV20-1 and TRBJ2-7; D uncertain. V was cut by 6 bases and J by 2 bases, with 8 bases left in between. There are 11 residues in the CDR3. Germline CDR1 reads DFQATT; CDR2 reads SNEGSKA (reference sequence). CDR3 DNA sequence: TGCAGTGCCATCCAGACCTACGAGCAGTACTTC. As protein: CSAIQTYEQYF.

This clonotype was recorded a few times. This chain links TRBV5-5 with TRBJ2-1; D gene ambiguous. The V end was cut by 0 bases, the J end by 4 bases, with 11 bases between. CDR1 SGHKS and CDR2 YYEKEE come from the germline V gene (reference sequence). The CDR3 spans 15 residues. Written as DNA, the CDR3 is TGTGCCAGCAGCTTGGCTCCGACGACTTACAATGAGCAGTTCTTC. It yields the protein CASSLAPTTYNEQFF.

This chain connects TRBV9 to TRBJ2-1; D not certain. Trimming cost V 4 bases and J 5 bases, with 16 bases left between them. From germline, CDR1 is SGDLS and CDR2 YYNGEE. CDR3 length: 15 amino acids. The CDR3 spells CASSTPGANHNEQFF. The CDR3 DNA reads as TGTGCCAGCAGCACCCCTGGCGCAAATCACAATGAGCAGTTCTTC.

The rearrangement joins TRBV6-1 to TRBJ1-5, with D hard to call. Germline CDR1 MNHNS, CDR2 SASEGT. The CDR3 is made up of 13 amino acids. Trimming took 3 bases from V and 3 from J, leaving 6 bases between them. The CDR3 bases are TGTGCCAGCAGTGACAGCGCCAATCAGCCCCAGCATTTT. Its protein product is CASSDSANQPQHF.

This clonotype occurred many times. V and J are TRBV27 and TRBJ2-7, with 10 bases that match TRBD2. CDR3 length: 15 residues. Trimming at V came to 3 bases and at J to 2 bases, leaving 4 bases not matched to a gene. Germline V gene data show CDR1 as MNHEY and CDR2 as SMNVEV (reference sequence). For the CDR3, the DNA is TGTGCCAGCAGTTTTCGAGCGGGAGGGCCCTACGAGCAGTACTTC. It codes for CASSFRAGGPYEQYF.

This clonotype was found a few times. The V gene is TRBV6-5, the J gene TRBJ2-3, with D tentatively TRBD2 (6 bases). The CDR3 length is 14 residues. Germline-derived CDR1 and CDR2 are MNHEY and SVGAGI. V lost 2 bases and J lost 2, with 8 bases in between. CDR3 nucleotide sequence: TGTGCCAGCAGTTACAGCGGGCCCACAGATACGCAGTATTTT. Protein: CASSYSGPTDTQYF.